This entry lists 8 T cell receptor beta chains sequenced from one sample in a study of T cell repertoires in cytomegalovirus infection (dated by TCRdb to between 2018 and 2021). In the paper's terms, the treatment or condition label means: in vitro stimulation with specific CMV peptide epitopes to enrich CMV-specific T cells. Sequenced using an Illumina HiSeq 1500. The public reads were reprocessed in TCRdb via fastp at Q25 and MiXCR, keeping in-frame beta chains. Each record represents a unique CDR3 protein, reported with the most common genes and DNA among its rows. In this sample the table shows fewer than 850,000 distinct CDR3 sequences, about 29% of which occur a single time. The top ten constitute about an eighth of the sample. No antigen has been assigned to these receptors. The sequenced sample was cultured CD8+ T cells from PBMCs, obtained from culture after CMV antigen stimulation. The receptors here all came from a human donor in good health (CMV status not recorded). Some clones in this sample may be carry-over from other donors' samples.

This clonotype has only a few counts. The chain joins TRBV4-1 to TRBJ2-2; D is possibly TRBD1 (6 bases). The ends were cut back, 6 bases at V and 4 bases at J, with 9 bases in the middle. Germline CDR1 is MGHRA and CDR2 is YSYEKL. This CDR3 comprises 13 residues. Here the CDR3 reads CASRARGTGELFF. The CDR3 DNA sequence: TGCGCCAGCAGGGCCAGGGGCACCGGGGAGCTGTTTTTT.

This clonotype was counted only a few times. The chain has TRBV6-2 or TRBV6-3 and TRBJ2-7, with 7 nucleotides matching TRBD1. CDR3 size: 15 residues. Germline V lookup: CDR1 MNHEY, CDR2 SVGEGT. V gave up 6 bases and J gave up 2 bases; unmatched junction bases: 10. The CDR3 loop reads CASSRFPGQTYEQYV. CDR3 DNA sequence: TGTGCCAGCAGCCGATTCCCGGGACAGACCTACGAGCAGTACGTC.

The rearrangement uses TRBV7-6 and TRBJ2-2; 16 bases align to TRBD2. The V gene's germline CDR1 is SGHVS and CDR2 FNYEAQ. The CDR3 contains 19 residues. The trim removed 2 bases at V and 6 bases at J, leaving 9 bases unmatched. In DNA, the CDR3 is TGTGCCAGCAGCTTAACTGGGACTAGCGGGGGGGCCGGTCCCGGGGAGCTGTTTTTT. It translates to CASSLTGTSGGAGPGELFF.

This clonotype was detected once. Relative to the germline gene, one junction end is altered; a read error may explain this. V is TRBV24-1 and J is TRBJ2-3, with D perhaps being TRBD1 or TRBD2 (5 bases each). This CDR3 comprises 16 residues. Germline CDR1 reads KGHDR; CDR2 reads SFDVKD. This chain's CDR3 is CATSDLQGGGTDTRYF. The CDR3 DNA is TGTGCCACCAGTGATTTGCAGGGCGGAGGCACAGATACGCGGTATTTT.

The gene calls are TRBV20-1 and TRBJ2-1; D not resolved. V was shortened by 0 bases and J by 0 bases, with 9 bases between the two germline ends. Germline V gene sequence: CDR1 DFQATT, CDR2 SNEGSKA (reference sequence). The length of the CDR3 is 15 residues. This CDR3 is CSARDRSFSYNEQFF. The CDR3 DNA is TGCAGTGCTAGAGATAGGAGTTTCTCCTACAATGAGCAGTTCTTC.

This clonotype was counted a single time. With a much larger clone just one base away, this may be a read error. It is likely a read error, because the conserved phenylalanine at the end of the CDR3 is missing. This chain connects TRBV7-2 to TRBJ2-5; the D gene is possibly TRBD1 (5 bases). The CDR3 is made up of 18 amino acids. The germline gives CDR1 SGHTA, CDR2 FQGNSA. Between the trimmed V and J ends, which lost 1 base and 1 base, there was a span of 19 bases. The DNA of the CDR3 is TGTGCCAGCAGCTTAGTTGGGCAGGGTCGGTTACCCCAAGAGACCCAGTACTAC. This translates into CASSLVGQGRLPQETQYY.

There are a few counts of this clonotype. This chain joins TRBV6-5 and TRBJ2-6, with 7 positions matching TRBD2. V shed 2 bases, J shed 2 bases, and the junction held 3 bases outside the gene matches. CDR3 length: 16 amino acids. Germline CDR1 and CDR2: MNHEY and SVGAGI. DNA of the CDR3: TGTGCCAGCAGTTACGGGAGCGGGGCTGGGGCCAACGTCCTGACTTTC. This encodes CASSYGSGAGANVLTF.

The gene calls are TRBV7-2 and TRBJ2-7; the D is unclear. Trimming pared 3 bases from V and 6 bases from J, leaving 12 bases between. The CDR3 consists of 13 residues. Germline lookup yields CDR1 SGHTA and CDR2 FQGNSA. CDR3 loop: CASSFDGLSEQYV. The CDR3 DNA follows: TGTGCCAGCAGCTTCGACGGCCTCAGCGAGCAGTACGTC.